What follows are 18 T cell receptor beta chains derived from one specimen sequenced in a study of shared clonotypes between healthy human individuals. Produced via immunoSEQ multiplex PCR; TCRdb's table is partial and in-frame only. The top ten clones hold about 1.7% of a sample with about 2.1 million clones, 85% to 95% of them seen once. CD45RO-negative CD8 cells positively selected for CCR7 made up the naive population, which excluded terminally differentiated effector memory CD45RA+ cells. The sequenced material came from naive CD8+ T cells from PBMCs. The receptor source for this set is a man aged 18 to 30 in good health. Some clones in this sample may be carry-over from other donors' samples.

V is TRBV28 and J is TRBJ1-3; D remains ambiguous. V was shortened by 5 bases and J by 4 bases, with 6 bases between the two germline ends. This CDR3 is built from 12 residues. Germline CDR1 MDHEN, CDR2 SYDVKM. In DNA form, the CDR3 reads TGTGCCAGCAGTACGGCGGGAAACACCATATATTTT. It encodes CASSTAGNTIYF.

A note on this clone: The junction shows a germline mismatch at one end, possibly a read error. The chain joins TRBV9 to TRBJ2-7; D tentatively fits TRBD1 or TRBD2 (5 bases each). CDR1 is SGDLS, CDR2 YYNGEE, per germline. The CDR3 is made up of 12 amino acids. The CDR3 region is CASGTLSSEQYF. The CDR3 coding sequence is TGTGCCAGCGGGACGCTATCCTCCGAGCAGTACTTC.

The rearrangement links TRBV6-1 to TRBJ2-7; D gene uncertain. The V and J ends lost 7 bases and 3 bases respectively, with 13 bases between them. The CDR3 has 13 residues. Per germline, CDR1 MNHNS and CDR2 SASEGT. CDR3 loop: CASKFTPIYEQYF. CDR3 in DNA: TGTGCCAGCAAGTTTACCCCGATCTACGAGCAGTACTTC.

The CDR3 sequence is CASSPRAVTGYEQYF. CDR3 in DNA: TGTGCCAGCAGTCCCCGGGCGGTTACGGGGTACGAGCAGTACTTC. The J gene is TRBJ2-7, the V gene TRBV27, with a tentative D call TRBD2 (5 bases). With 5 bases removed from V and 4 bases from J, the gap between germline ends came to 18 bases. The germline gives CDR1 MNHEY, CDR2 SMNVEV (reference sequence). The CDR3 extends over 15 amino acids.

The V and J genes are TRBV4-1 and TRBJ2-7; TRBD1 might be the D (6 bases). V lost 0 bases, J lost 4 bases, and 10 bases lay in between. The CDR3 has 14 amino acids. From germline, CDR1 is MGHRA and CDR2 YSYEKL. The CDR3 is CASSQDGQGYEQYF. The CDR3 nucleotides are TGCGCCAGCAGCCAAGATGGGCAGGGGTACGAGCAGTACTTC.

As to this clone: The same CDR3 can be traced to other DNA sequences in this sample. The J gene is TRBJ2-6, the V gene TRBV19; D remains ambiguous. CDR1 and CDR2 from the germline V gene are LNHDA and SQIVND (reference sequence). This CDR3 is built from 13 residues. The V gene lost 3 bases and the J gene lost 0 bases, with 0 bases spanning the gap. DNA for the CDR3: TGTGCCAGTAGTATCTCTGGGGCCAACGTCCTGACTTTC. This sequence encodes CASSISGANVLTF.

The CDR3 DNA reads TGTGCCAGCAGCCTGAGGGGGCTATTCTACGAGCAGTACTTC. Translated: CASSLRGLFYEQYF. J is TRBJ2-7 and V is TRBV5-6; 7 nucleotides match TRBD1. This CDR3 spans 14 amino acids. V shed 4 bases and J 3 bases; nucleotides not matched to a gene: 7. Germline CDR1 reads SGHDT; CDR2 reads YYEEEE.

The chain uses TRBV2 and TRBJ2-6; a weak D match, TRBD1 (5 bases). This CDR3 has 18 residues. V lost 4 bases and J 2 bases, leaving 18 bases between the germline ends. Germline V CDR1 and CDR2: SNHLY, FYNNEI. The CDR3 is CASSARTIAVPGANVLTF. The CDR3 coding sequence is TGTGCCAGCAGTGCTAGGACAATCGCCGTCCCTGGGGCCAACGTCCTGACTTTC.

The chain carries TRBV7-8 and TRBJ1-2; the D is unclear. CDR1 is SGHVS and CDR2 is FQNEAQ in the germline V gene. V lost 0 bases and J 4 bases, leaving 9 bases between the germline ends. The CDR3 extends over 14 amino acids. DNA of the CDR3: TGTGCCAGCAGCTTAGCCCTCAGAGGCTATGGCTACACCTTC. It translates to CASSLALRGYGYTF.

CDR3: CASKADREGLSNQPQHF. In DNA, the CDR3 is TGTGCCAGTAAGGCGGACAGGGAGGGACTGAGCAATCAGCCCCAGCATTTT. The rearrangement links TRBV19 to TRBJ1-5, with 8 bases lining up with TRBD1. The CDR3 runs 17 residues. Germline loops: CDR1 LNHDA, CDR2 SQIVND (reference sequence). The V and J ends lost 7 bases and 1 base, in that order; junction bases with no gene match: 12. The whole variable domain, filled in from reference TRBV19 and TRBJ1-5, reads DGGITQSPKYLFRKEGQNVTLSCEQNLNHDAMYWYRQDPGQGLRLIYYSQIVNDFQKGDIAEGYSVSREKKESFPLTVTSAQKNPTAFYLCASKADREGLSNQPQHFGDGTRLSIL.

The V gene is TRBV27, the J gene TRBJ2-4; D is undetermined. Trimming took 3 bases from V and 6 from J, leaving 12 bases between them. Germline CDR1 reads MNHEY; CDR2 reads SMNVEV (reference sequence). The CDR3 is made up of 14 amino acids. The CDR3 is CASSFSSLGNIQYF. In nucleotides, the CDR3 is TGTGCCAGCAGTTTTTCCTCGCTGGGAAACATTCAGTACTTC.

This clone was detected ten times or more. The chain carries TRBV29-1 and TRBJ2-1; 9 nucleotides align to TRBD2. After removal of 3 bases from V and 6 bases from J, the junction contained 3 bases not matched to a gene. CDR3 length: 13 residues. The germline V gene encodes CDR1 SQVTM and CDR2 ANQGSEA. The CDR3 loop is CSVEGTSLNEQFF. The CDR3, as DNA: TGCAGCGTTGAGGGGACTAGCCTCAATGAGCAGTTCTTC.

The gene calls are TRBV7-9 and TRBJ2-7; D perhaps matches TRBD1 (6 bases). Germline-derived CDR1 and CDR2 are SEHNR and FQNEAQ (reference sequence). The CDR3 consists of 16 residues. Trimming took 4 bases from V and 5 from J, leaving 21 bases between them. In DNA form, the CDR3 reads TGTGCCAGCAGCTCGCCGGGGCAGGGGCCTCCCCACGAGCAGTACTTC. It is translated as CASSSPGQGPPHEQYF.

The V and J genes are TRBV7-9 and TRBJ2-7; D gene unclear. V gave up 1 base and J gave up 0 bases, with 16 bases separating them. This CDR3 region has 17 residues. Germline CDR1 SEHNR, CDR2 FQNEAQ (reference sequence). The CDR3 spells CASSLVGRVGSSYEQYF. The CDR3 DNA reads as TGTGCCAGCAGCTTAGTAGGTAGGGTGGGAAGCTCCTACGAGCAGTACTTC. Together with reference TRBV7-9 and TRBJ2-7, the CDR3 gives the full variable domain: DTGVSQNPRHKITKRGQNVTFRCDPISEHNRLYWYRQTLGQGPEFLTYFQNEAQLEKSRLLSDRFSAERPKGSFSTLEIQRTEQGDSAMYLCASSLVGRVGSSYEQYFGPGTRLTVT.

V and J are TRBV19 and TRBJ1-2; 8 nucleotides match TRBD1. The CDR3 covers 12 residues. The germline CDR1 and CDR2 sequences are LNHDA and SQIVND (reference sequence). V lost 7 bases, J lost 7 bases, and 5 bases stayed unmatched. CDR3 region: CASTTDRVGYTF. CDR3 coding DNA: TGTGCCAGTACCACGGACAGGGTTGGCTACACCTTC.

This clone was recorded only once. The chain carries TRBV28 and TRBJ2-3, with 8 bases matching TRBD1. The CDR3 length is 16 residues. Germline loops: CDR1 MDHEN, CDR2 SYDVKM. V shed 6 bases and J 2 bases; nucleotides not matched to a gene: 10. The DNA of the CDR3 is TGTGCCAGCAGCCCCTACGCCAGGGGGCCCACAGATACGCAGTATTTT. This sequence encodes CASSPYARGPTDTQYF.

CDR3 region: CATSTASGMYNEQFF. In nucleotides, the CDR3 is TGTGCCACCAGCACCGCTAGCGGAATGTACAATGAGCAGTTCTTC. The V and J genes are TRBV15 and TRBJ2-1, with TRBD2 identical over 7 bases. The CDR3 contains 15 residues. The V segment lost 4 bases and the J segment 4 bases; nucleotides outside the gene matches: 7. The germline V gene encodes CDR1 LNHNV and CDR2 YYDKDF (reference sequence).

The rearrangement links TRBV4-1 to TRBJ2-2; TRBD2 matches at 9 bases. Germline-derived CDR1 and CDR2 are MGHRA and YSYEKL. J lost 3 bases, V lost 4 bases, and 9 bases had no gene match. The CDR3 sequence is 17 residues long. The CDR3 reads CASSRPQLAGYTGELFF. The CDR3 DNA reads TGCGCCAGCAGCCGCCCCCAGCTAGCGGGATACACCGGGGAGCTGTTTTTT.